The clone carrying this TCR beta chain was seen a few times. The record originates from a study of human T cells and chemical hapten exposure. Germline V lookup: CDR1 SEHNR, CDR2 FQNEAQ (reference sequence). Losses at the gene ends were 4 bases for V and 5 bases for J; bases not matched to a gene: 10. This CDR3 is 15 amino acids long. Specified time point: patch test 1, 2 weeks after DPC sensitization. This sample's treatment: therapeutic diphenylcyclopropenone sensitization with weekly scalp DPC. TCRdb re-called the RACE reads with MiXCR, one entry per CDR3 protein. The sample holds fewer than 200,000 distinct CDR3 sequences, 20% to 25% seen once.

This chain connects TRBV7-9 to TRBJ1-2, with 7 bases lining up with TRBD1. The sample here was whole blood, taken in connection with sensitization to the hapten diphenylcyclopropenone (DPC). The receptor comes from a woman between 45 and 65 years old with alopecia areata. Some clones in this sample may be carry-over from other donors' samples. The chain's CDR3 is CASSSIDRVRYGYTF. The CDR3 DNA sequence: TGTGCCAGCAGCTCCATCGACAGGGTTCGGTATGGCTACACCTTC.